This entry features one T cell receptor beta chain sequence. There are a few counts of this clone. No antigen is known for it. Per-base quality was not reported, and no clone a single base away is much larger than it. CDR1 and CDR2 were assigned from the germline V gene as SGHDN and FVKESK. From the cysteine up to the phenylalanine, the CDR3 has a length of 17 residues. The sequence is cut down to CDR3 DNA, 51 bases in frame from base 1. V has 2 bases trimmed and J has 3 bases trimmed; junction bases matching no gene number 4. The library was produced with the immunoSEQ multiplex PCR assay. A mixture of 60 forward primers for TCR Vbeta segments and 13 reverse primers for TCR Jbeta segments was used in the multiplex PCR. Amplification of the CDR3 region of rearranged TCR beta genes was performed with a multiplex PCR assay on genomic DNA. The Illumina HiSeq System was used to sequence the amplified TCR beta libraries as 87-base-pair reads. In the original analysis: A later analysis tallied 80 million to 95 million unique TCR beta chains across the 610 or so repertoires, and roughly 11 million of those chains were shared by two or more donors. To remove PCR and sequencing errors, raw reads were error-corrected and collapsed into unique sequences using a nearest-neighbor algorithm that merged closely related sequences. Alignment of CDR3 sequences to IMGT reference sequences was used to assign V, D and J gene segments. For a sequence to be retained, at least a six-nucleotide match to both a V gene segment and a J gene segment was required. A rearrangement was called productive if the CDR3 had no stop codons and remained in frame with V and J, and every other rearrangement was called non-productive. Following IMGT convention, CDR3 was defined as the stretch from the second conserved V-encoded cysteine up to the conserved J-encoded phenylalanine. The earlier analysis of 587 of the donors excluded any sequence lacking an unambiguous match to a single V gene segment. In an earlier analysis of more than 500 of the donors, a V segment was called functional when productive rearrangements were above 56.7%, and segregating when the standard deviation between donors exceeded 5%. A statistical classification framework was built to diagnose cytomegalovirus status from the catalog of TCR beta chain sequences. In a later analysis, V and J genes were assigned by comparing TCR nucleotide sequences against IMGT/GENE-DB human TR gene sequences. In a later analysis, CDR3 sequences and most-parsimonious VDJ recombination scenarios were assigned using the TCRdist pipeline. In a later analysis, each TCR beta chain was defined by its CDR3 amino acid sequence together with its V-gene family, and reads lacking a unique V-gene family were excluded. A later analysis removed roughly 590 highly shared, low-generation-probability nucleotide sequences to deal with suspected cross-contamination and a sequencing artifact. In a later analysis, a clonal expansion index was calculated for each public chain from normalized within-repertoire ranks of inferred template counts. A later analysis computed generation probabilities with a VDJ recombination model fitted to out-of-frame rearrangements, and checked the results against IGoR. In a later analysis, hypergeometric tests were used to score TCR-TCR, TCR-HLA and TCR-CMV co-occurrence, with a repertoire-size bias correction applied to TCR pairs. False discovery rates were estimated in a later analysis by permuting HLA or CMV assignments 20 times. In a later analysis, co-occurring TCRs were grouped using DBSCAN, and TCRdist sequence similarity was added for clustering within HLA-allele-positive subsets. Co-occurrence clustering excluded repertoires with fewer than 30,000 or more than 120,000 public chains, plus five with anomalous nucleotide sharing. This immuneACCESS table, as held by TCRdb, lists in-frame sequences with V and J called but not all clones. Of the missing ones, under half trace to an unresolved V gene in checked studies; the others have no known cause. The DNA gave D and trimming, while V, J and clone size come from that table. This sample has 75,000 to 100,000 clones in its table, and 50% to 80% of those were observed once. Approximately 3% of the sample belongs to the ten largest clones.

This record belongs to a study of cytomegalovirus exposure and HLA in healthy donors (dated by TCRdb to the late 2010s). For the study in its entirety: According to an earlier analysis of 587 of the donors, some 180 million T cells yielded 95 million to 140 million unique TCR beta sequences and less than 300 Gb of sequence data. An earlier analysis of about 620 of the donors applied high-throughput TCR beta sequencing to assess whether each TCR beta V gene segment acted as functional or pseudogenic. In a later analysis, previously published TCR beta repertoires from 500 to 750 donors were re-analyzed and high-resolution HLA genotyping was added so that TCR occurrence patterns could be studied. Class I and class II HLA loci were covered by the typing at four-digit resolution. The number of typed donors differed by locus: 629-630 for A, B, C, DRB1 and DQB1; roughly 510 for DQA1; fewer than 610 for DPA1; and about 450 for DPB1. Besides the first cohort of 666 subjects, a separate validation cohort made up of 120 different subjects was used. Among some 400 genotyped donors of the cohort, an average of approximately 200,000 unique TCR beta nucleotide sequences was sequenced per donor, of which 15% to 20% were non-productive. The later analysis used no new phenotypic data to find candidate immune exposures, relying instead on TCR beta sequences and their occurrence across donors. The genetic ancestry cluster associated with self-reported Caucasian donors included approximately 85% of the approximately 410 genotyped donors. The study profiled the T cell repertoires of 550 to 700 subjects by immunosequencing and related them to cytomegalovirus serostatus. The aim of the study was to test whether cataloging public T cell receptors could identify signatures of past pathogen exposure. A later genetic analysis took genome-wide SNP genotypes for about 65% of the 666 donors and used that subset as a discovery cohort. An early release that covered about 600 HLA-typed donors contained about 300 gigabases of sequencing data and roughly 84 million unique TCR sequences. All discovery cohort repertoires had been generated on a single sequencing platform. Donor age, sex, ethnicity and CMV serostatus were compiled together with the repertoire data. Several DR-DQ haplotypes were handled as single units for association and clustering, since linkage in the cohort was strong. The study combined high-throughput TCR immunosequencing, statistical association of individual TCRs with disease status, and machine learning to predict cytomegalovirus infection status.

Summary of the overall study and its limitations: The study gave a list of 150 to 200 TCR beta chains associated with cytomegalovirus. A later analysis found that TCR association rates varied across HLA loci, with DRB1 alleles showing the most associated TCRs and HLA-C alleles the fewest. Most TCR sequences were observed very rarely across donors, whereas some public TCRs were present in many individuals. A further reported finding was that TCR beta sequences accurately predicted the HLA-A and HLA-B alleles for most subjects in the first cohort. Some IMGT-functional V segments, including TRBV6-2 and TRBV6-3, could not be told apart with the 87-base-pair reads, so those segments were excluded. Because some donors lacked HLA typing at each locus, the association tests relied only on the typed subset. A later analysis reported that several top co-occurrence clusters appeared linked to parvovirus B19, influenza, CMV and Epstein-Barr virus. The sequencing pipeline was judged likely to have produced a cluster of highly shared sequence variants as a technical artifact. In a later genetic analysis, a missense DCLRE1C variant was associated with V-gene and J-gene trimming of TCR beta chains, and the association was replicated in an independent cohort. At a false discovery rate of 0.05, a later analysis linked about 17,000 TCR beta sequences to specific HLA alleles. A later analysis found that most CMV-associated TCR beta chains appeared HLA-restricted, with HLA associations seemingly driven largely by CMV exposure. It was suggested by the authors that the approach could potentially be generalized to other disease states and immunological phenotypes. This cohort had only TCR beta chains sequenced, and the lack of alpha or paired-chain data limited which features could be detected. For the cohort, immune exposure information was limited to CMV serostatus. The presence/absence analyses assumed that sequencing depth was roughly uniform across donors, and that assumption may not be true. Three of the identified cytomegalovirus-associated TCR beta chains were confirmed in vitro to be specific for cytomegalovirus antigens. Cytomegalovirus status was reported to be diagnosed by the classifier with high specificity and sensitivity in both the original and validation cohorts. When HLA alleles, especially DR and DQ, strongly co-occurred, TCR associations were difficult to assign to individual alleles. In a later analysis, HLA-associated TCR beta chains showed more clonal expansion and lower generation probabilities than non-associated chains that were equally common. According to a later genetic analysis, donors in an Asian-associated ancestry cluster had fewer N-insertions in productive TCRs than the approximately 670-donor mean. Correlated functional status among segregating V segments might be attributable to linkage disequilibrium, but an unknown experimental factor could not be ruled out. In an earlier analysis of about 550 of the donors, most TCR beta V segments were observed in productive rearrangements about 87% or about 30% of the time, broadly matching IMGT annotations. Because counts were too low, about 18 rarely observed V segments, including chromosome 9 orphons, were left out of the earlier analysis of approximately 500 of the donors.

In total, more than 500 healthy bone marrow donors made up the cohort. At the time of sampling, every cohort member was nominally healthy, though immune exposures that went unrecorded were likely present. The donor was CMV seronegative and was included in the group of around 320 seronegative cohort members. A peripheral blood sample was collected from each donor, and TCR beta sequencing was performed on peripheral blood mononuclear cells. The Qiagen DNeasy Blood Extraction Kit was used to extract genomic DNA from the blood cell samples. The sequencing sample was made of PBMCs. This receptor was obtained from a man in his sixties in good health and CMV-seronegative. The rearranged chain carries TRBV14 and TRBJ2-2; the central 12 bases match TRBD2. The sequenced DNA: TGTGCCAGCAGCCAACCTCGACTAGCGGGAGACACCGGGGAGCTGTTTTTT. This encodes CASSQPRLAGDTGELFF.